This T cell receptor beta chain was recorded in a study of cytomegalovirus exposure and HLA in healthy donors. Notes on the study in general: Most sequenced TCRs were rare (though some public TCRs occurred in many donors). According to an earlier analysis, most TCR beta V segments yielded productive rearrangements about 87% or about 30% of the time. Later genetic work tied a missense DCLRE1C variant to beta-chain V and J trimming.

About this clone itself: The antigen remains undetermined.

Per the germline V gene, CDR1 is SGHRS and CDR2 is YFSETQ. Unmatched junction bases numbered 10, after V lost 5 bases and J lost 4 bases. The CDR3 totals 16 residues. PCR involved 60 Vbeta and 13 Jbeta primers. Sequencing was performed with immunoSEQ multiplex PCR; in TCRdb, only in-frame clones are kept and a portion is missing. Of roughly 150,000 clones in the sample, 75% were seen once. Sequenced sample: PBMCs. The chain combines TRBV5-1 with TRBJ1-4; 8 nucleotides line up with TRBD1. This TCR was recovered from a man younger than 35 in good health and CMV-seropositive. The CDR3 DNA reads as TGCGCCAGCAGTCCGACAGGGGCAACCTTTAATGAAAAACTGTTTTTT. This codes for CASSPTGATFNEKLFF.